Listed here are 12 T cell receptor beta chains from one sample, sequenced in a study of cytomegalovirus exposure and HLA in healthy donors. This table comes from immunoSEQ multiplex PCR, and its TCRdb copy is limited to in-frame clones, with some not included. This repertoire shows some 250,000 clones, almost 90% found once; its top ten account for about 0.36%. Sequenced: PBMCs. The receptors here all came from a woman aged 18-29 years in good health and CMV-seronegative.

The chain recombines TRBV2 with TRBJ2-7, with 12 positions matching TRBD2. The J segment lost 4 bases and the V segment lost 3 bases, leaving 1 base of the junction unmatched. The CDR3 totals 14 residues. In germline, CDR1 is SNHLY, CDR2 FYNNEI. CDR3 nucleotides: TGTGCCAGCAGTGAGGGACTAGCGGGTTACGAGCAGTACGTC. Amino acid sequence: CASSEGLAGYEQYV.

The chain recombines TRBV5-1 with TRBJ1-2, with 8 bases fitting TRBD1. Per the germline V gene, CDR1 is SGHRS and CDR2 is YFSETQ. The CDR3 is 14 amino acids. Trimming removed 4 bases from V and 4 bases from J; junction bases left unmatched: 6. Here the CDR3 reads CASSMDRAGYGYTF. The CDR3 nucleotides read TGCGCCAGCAGCATGGACAGGGCCGGCTATGGCTACACCTTC. The variable domain in full, with the rest retrieved from reference TRBV5-1 and TRBJ1-2, is KAGVTQTPRYLIKTRGQQVTLSCSPISGHRSVSWYQQTPGQGLQFLFEYFSETQRNKGNFPGRFSGRQFSNSRSEMNVSTLELGDSALYLCASSMDRAGYGYTFGSGTRLTVV.

The V call is TRBV6-1, the J call TRBJ2-5; no definite D call. Germline assignment: CDR1 MNHNS and CDR2 SASEGT. This CDR3 contains 16 residues. V was cut by 0 bases and J by 5 bases, with 16 bases left in between. DNA for the CDR3: TGTGCCAGCAGTGAAGCCTCGCCCCATGTAGAGGAGACCCAGTACTTC. Translation gives CASSEASPHVEETQYF.

This clone was seen just once. The chain couples TRBV28 to TRBJ2-5, with unresolved D. The CDR3 spans 16 residues. The germline V gene encodes CDR1 MDHEN and CDR2 SYDVKM. V lost 5 bases and J lost 1, with 17 bases in between. CDR3 nucleotides: TGTGCCAGCAGTAGTAAAAGAGTCTCCCTCCAAGAGACCCAGTACTTC. Protein product: CASSSKRVSLQETQYF.

This clone was recorded only once. The chain recombines TRBV7-2 with TRBJ2-1, with a tentative D call TRBD1 (5 bases). Germline assignment: CDR1 SGHTA and CDR2 FQGNSA. The V gene lost 5 bases and the J gene lost 6 bases, with 14 bases spanning the gap. The CDR3 spans 14 residues. The CDR3, as DNA: TGTGCCAGCAGCCTAGGACACCCGTCCAATGAGCAGTTCTTC. It encodes CASSLGHPSNEQFF. Combining the CDR3 with reference TRBV7-2 and TRBJ2-1 gives the whole variable domain GAGVSQSPSNKVTEKGKDVELRCDPISGHTALYWYRQSLGQGLEFLIYFQGNSAPDKSGLPSDRFSAERTGGSVSTLTIQRTQQEDSAVYLCASSLGHPSNEQFFGPGTRLTVL.

The rearrangement uses TRBV25-1 and TRBJ2-1, with 7 bases aligning to TRBD1. Trimming took 7 bases from V and 5 from J; bases not matched to a gene: 8. The CDR3 is 14 amino acids. Looked up from germline, CDR1 is MGHDK and CDR2 is SYGVNS. DNA for the CDR3: TGTGCCAGCATATGGACAGGTCAGAACAATGAGCAGTTCTTC. Its translation: CASIWTGQNNEQFF.

V is TRBV30 and J is TRBJ1-2, with 9 bases lining up with TRBD1. CDR1 and CDR2 (germline): GTSNPN, SVGIG (reference sequence). CDR3 length: 16 residues. The ends lost 2 bases at V and 6 bases at J; junction bases unmatched: 13. CDR3 nucleotides: TGTGCCTGGAGTCCCCTCTATCCGGGACAGGGAAATGGCTACACCTTC. Translation gives CAWSPLYPGQGNGYTF.

V and J are TRBV7-3 and TRBJ2-2; possible D gene TRBD1, 6 bases. This CDR3 is built from 16 residues. Trimming cost V 5 bases and J 1 base, with 14 bases left between them. Germline CDR1 SGHTA, CDR2 FQGTGA. CDR3 in DNA: TGTGCCAGCAGCGCAGAGGGCAGGGGGAACACCGGGGAGCTGTTTTTT. Amino acids: CASSAEGRGNTGELFF.

The rearrangement uses TRBV21-1 and TRBJ2-7; the DNA was not compared with TRBD2, the D call given in the table. TRBV21-1 is a listed pseudogene. The CDR3 loop spans 18 amino acids. The CDR3 nucleotides read TGTGCCAGCAGCAAACTCGAACTAGCGGAGGTGGATTGGTACGAGCAGTACTTC. It is translated as CASSKLELAEVDWYEQYF.

This clone was picked up one time. The chain recombines TRBV27 with TRBJ2-3; TRBD2 agrees at 7 bases. The V gene's germline CDR1 is MNHEY and CDR2 SMNVEV (reference sequence). The CDR3 covers 16 residues. V lost 6 bases to trimming and J lost 2 bases; unmatched junction nucleotides: 11. The CDR3 DNA follows: TGTGCCAGCAGAAGGGGACCGGGACTAAACACAGATACGCAGTATTTT. It encodes CASRRGPGLNTDTQYF.

This clone showed up just once. The CDR3 nucleotides are TGTGCCAGCAGCCGGGACAGGGCAACTGAAGCTTTCTTT. Translation gives CASSRDRATEAFF. The rearrangement joins TRBV7-6 to TRBJ1-1, with 9 bases fitting TRBD1. Germline assignment: CDR1 SGHVS and CDR2 FNYEAQ. V shed 5 bases and J 5 bases; nucleotides not matched to a gene: 3. The CDR3 has 13 amino acids.

This clone was seen more than once but under ten times. This sequence joins TRBV5-6 and TRBJ2-1, with a weak D call TRBD2 (5 bases). Per the germline V gene, CDR1 is SGHDT and CDR2 is YYEEEE. V shed 6 bases and J shed 8 bases, with 18 bases lying between them. The CDR3 has 14 amino acids. The CDR3 bases are TGTGCCAGCATCCCTCGGAAAGAGCGGCATGAGCAGTTCTTC. Amino acids: CASIPRKERHEQFF.